This T cell receptor beta chain derives from a study of radiation and T cells in renal cell carcinoma. The overall study: Nephrectomy followed 15 Gy stereotactic body radiation by 4 weeks.

As for time point: baseline pretreatment blood. Treatment described: 15 Gy SBRT to primary tumor, nephrectomy 4 weeks later. Germline assignment: CDR1 MNHEY and CDR2 SVGAGI. This CDR3 has 15 residues. V dropped 2 bases and J dropped 2; count of bases not matched to a gene: 6. Sequencing used immunoSEQ multiplex PCR; TCRdb keeps in-frame clones, though not all of them. The table shows some 100,000 clones, with under 90% occurring only once. This clone was found once. The antigen remains unidentified. Study-wide results and caveats: In blood, top tumor clones expanded by 2 weeks, shrinking by 4.

The input for sequencing was blood, taken from a patient whose treatment included radiotherapy and nephrectomy. The V gene is TRBV6-5, the J gene TRBJ2-7; 7 bases are a match to TRBD2. This TCR was sampled from a man aged 60 to 75 with renal cell carcinoma. CDR3 loop: CASSYNPAGTYEQYF. The CDR3 bases are TGTGCCAGCAGTTACAACCCAGCGGGGACCTACGAGCAGTACTTC.